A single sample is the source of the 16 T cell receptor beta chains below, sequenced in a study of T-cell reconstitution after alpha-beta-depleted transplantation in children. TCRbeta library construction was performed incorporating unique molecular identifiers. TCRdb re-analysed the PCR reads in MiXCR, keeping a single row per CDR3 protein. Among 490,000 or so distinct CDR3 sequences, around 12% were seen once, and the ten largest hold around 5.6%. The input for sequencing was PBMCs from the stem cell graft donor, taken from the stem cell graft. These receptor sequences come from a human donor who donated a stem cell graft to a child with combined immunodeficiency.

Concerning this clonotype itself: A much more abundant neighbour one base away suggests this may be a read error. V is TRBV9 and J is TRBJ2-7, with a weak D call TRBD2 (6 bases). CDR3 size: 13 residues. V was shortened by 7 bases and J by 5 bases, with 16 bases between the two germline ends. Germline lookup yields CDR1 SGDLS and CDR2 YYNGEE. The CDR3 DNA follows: TGTGCCAGCGGGAGGTACAGGTTTAACGAGCAGTACTTC. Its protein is CASGRYRFNEQYF. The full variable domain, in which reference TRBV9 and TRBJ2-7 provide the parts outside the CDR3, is DSGVTQTPKHLITATGQRVTLRCSPRSGDLSVYWYQQSLDQGLQFLIQYYNGEERAKGNILERFSAQQFPDLHSELNLSSLELGDSALYFCASGRYRFNEQYFGPGTRLTVT.

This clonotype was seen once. CDR3 loop: CSVGELAGGSVNNEQFF. CDR3 DNA: TGCAGCGTTGGTGAACTAGCGGGAGGATCAGTGAACAATGAGCAGTTCTTC. V and J are TRBV29-1 and TRBJ2-1; 12 nucleotides line up with TRBD2. CDR1 is SQVTM and CDR2 is ANQGSEA in the germline V gene. CDR3 size: 17 residues. V was pared by 4 bases and J by 5 bases, with 12 bases of the junction left unmatched.

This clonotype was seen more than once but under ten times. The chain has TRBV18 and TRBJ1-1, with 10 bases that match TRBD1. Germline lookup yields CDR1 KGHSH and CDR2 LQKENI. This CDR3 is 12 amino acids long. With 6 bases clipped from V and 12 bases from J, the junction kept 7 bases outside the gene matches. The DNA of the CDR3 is TGTGCCAGCTCCCCGGGACAGGGGTTAACTTTCTTT. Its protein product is CASSPGQGLTFF.

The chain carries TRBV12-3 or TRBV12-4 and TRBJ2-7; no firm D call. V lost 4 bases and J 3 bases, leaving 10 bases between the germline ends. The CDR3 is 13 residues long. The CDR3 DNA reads TGTGCCAGCAGTTCCCTTGGTATCTACGAGCAGTACTTC. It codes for CASSSLGIYEQYF.

CDR3 sequence reads: CASSQSGTGFYQPQHF. In DNA form, the CDR3 reads TGCGCCAGCAGCCAATCAGGGACAGGGTTTTATCAGCCCCAGCATTTT. This chain joins TRBV4-3 and TRBJ1-5; TRBD1 matches 9 bases. Germline assignment: CDR1 LGHNA and CDR2 YSLEER. The V segment lost 2 bases and the J segment 5 bases; nucleotides outside the gene matches: 7. The CDR3 covers 16 residues.

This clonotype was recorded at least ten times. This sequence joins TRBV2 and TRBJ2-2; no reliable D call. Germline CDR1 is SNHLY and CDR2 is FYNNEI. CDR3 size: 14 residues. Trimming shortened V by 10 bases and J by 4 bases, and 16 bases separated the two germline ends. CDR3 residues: CATGRLLLTGELFF. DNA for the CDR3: TGTGCCACTGGTCGGCTCCTGCTCACCGGGGAGCTGTTTTTT.

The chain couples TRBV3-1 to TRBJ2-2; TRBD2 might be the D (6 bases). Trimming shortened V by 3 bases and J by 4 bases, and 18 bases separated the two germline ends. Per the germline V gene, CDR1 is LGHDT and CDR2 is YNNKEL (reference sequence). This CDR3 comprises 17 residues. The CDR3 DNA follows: TGTGCCAGCAGCCAGAGTAGCGGCACCTCGTTCACCGGGGAGCTGTTTTTT. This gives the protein CASSQSSGTSFTGELFF.

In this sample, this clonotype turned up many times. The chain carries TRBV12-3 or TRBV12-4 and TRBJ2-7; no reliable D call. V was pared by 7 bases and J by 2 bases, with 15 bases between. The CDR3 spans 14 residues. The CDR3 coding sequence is TGTGCCAGCACTACCGACGGAGTGGCCTACGAGCAGTACTTC. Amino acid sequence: CASTTDGVAYEQYF.

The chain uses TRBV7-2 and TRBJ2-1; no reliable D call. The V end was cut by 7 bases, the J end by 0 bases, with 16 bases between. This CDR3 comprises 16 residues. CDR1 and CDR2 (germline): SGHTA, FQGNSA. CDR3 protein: CASTPTLSSSYNEQFF. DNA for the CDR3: TGTGCCAGCACCCCAACTCTGTCGAGCTCCTACAATGAGCAGTTCTTC.

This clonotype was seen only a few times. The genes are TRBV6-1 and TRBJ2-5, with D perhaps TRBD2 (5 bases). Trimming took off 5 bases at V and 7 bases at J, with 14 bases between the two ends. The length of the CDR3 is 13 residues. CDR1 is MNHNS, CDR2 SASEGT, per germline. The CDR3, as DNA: TGTGCCAGCAGTAAAGGGAGAGAAGGGACCCAGTACTTC. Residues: CASSKGREGTQYF.

CDR3 loop: CSARGGSSYEQYF. CDR3 coding DNA: TGCAGTGCCCGGGGCGGGAGCTCCTACGAGCAGTACTTC. The gene calls are TRBV20-1 and TRBJ2-7, with 7 bases aligning to TRBD2. This CDR3 comprises 13 residues. The V gene's germline CDR1 is DFQATT and CDR2 SNEGSKA (reference sequence). V shed 6 bases and J 0 bases; nucleotides not matched to a gene: 5.

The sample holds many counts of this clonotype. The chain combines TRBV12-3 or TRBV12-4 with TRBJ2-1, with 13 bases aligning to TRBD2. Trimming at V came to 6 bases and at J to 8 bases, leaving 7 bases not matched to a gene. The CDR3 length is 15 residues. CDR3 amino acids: CASRSGTSGMDEQFF. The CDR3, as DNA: TGTGCCAGCAGGTCCGGGACTAGCGGGATGGATGAGCAGTTCTTC.

CDR3 sequence (DNA): TGCAGTGCCACCAAAAGGGACAGCTCTCAAGAGACCCAGTACTTC. Protein sequence: CSATKRDSSQETQYF. The rearrangement uses TRBV20-1 and TRBJ2-5; TRBD1 matches at 7 bases. The CDR3 spans 15 residues. From germline, CDR1 is DFQATT and CDR2 SNEGSKA (reference sequence). V was pared by 6 bases and J by 2 bases, with 12 bases of the junction left unmatched.

CDR3 protein: CASSPLRWHEQFF. DNA of the CDR3: TGTGCCAGCTCACCTCTGAGATGGCATGAGCAGTTCTTC. The V and J genes are TRBV18 and TRBJ2-1; no clear D gene. Germline CDR1 reads KGHSH; CDR2 reads LQKENI. There are 13 residues in the CDR3. With 3 bases removed from V and 8 bases from J, the gap between germline ends came to 11 bases.

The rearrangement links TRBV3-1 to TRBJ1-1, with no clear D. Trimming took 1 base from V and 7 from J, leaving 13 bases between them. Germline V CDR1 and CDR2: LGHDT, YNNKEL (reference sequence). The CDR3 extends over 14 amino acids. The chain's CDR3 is CASSQGRANLEAFF. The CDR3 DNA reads TGTGCCAGCAGCCAAGGGAGAGCGAATCTTGAAGCTTTCTTT. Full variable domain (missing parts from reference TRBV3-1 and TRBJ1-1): DTAVSQTPKYLVTQMGNDKSIKCEQNLGHDTMYWYKQDSKKFLKIMFSYNNKELIINETVPNRFSPKSPDKAHLNLHINSLELGDSAVYFCASSQGRANLEAFFGQGTRLTVV.

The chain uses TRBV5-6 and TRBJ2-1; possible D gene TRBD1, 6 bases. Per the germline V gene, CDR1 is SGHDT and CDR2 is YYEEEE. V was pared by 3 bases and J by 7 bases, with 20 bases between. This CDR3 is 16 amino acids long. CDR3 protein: CASSSPENRAVNEQFF. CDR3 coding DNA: TGTGCCAGCAGCTCGCCCGAAAACAGGGCAGTGAATGAGCAGTTCTTC.